The clone carrying this T cell receptor (beta chain) was detected only a few times. This record comes from a study of T-cell memory formation after mild COVID-19. TCRdb called the 5' RACE reads again in MiXCR, with one record for every CDR3 protein. Seen here are around 340,000 distinct CDR3 sequences, 10% to 15% observed once, and the top ten hold about 22%. In germline, CDR1 is GTSNPN, CDR2 SVGIG (reference sequence). V was clipped by 5 bases and J by 7 bases, with 18 bases between them. The CDR3 runs to 14 residues. This receptor was identified in a man younger than 35 who had mild COVID-19 (a few samples of this study predate the infection). Cell type and time point are not known. The chain combines TRBV30 with TRBJ2-1; D call uncertain. The sequencing input was PBMCs or a T cell subset sorted from them (not recorded which). In nucleotides, the CDR3 is TGTGCCTGGGGCGCGTCCAGTCTAGGTAATGAGCAGTTCTTC. Protein: CAWGASSLGNEQFF.